This TCR beta chain derives from a study of shared clonotypes between healthy human individuals. Germline V gene data show CDR1 as MDHEN and CDR2 as SYDVKM. The CDR3 has 14 residues. The ends were cut back, 7 bases at V and 4 bases at J, with 17 bases in the middle. Sequencing used immunoSEQ multiplex PCR; TCRdb keeps in-frame clones, though not all of them. The sample contains about 480,000 clones, about four fifths of which appear only once. The chain links TRBV28 to TRBJ2-7, with a tentative D call TRBD2 (5 bases). This TCR came from a woman aged 40-49 years in good health. Some clones in this sample may be carry-over from other donors' samples. The sample consisted of PBMCs. CDR3 DNA: TGTGCCAGCAACCCAGAGGGCCTGACATACGAGCAGTACTTC. Encoded protein: CASNPEGLTYEQYF.